The next 27 T cell receptor beta chains were all read from a single sample in a study of OX40 agonist ivuxolimab in advanced cancers. Assay: immunoSEQ multiplex PCR; the TCRdb copy retains only in-frame clones and omits some. The sample has about 28,000 clones, roughly 79% seen once. The sample was CD4+ or CD8+ T cells sorted from blood, taken in a trial of the OX40 agonist ivuxolimab. The receptors were sampled from an adult with an advanced solid tumor such as melanoma, head and neck, liver or kidney cancer.

Concerning this clone itself: One junction end does not reproduce the germline sequence, and a read error may be involved. The same CDR3 also results from other DNA sequences found in this sample. The genes are TRBV4-1 and TRBJ1-2; D uncertain. Germline CDR1 MGHRA, CDR2 YSYEKL. There are 15 residues in the CDR3. The CDR3 is CASSQDRSLGLGYTF. CDR3 DNA: TGTGCCAGCAGCCAAGATCGCAGCTTGGGCCTTGGCTACACCTTC.

This clone ranks as medium-sized. The chain has TRBV4-3 and TRBJ1-4; possible D gene TRBD1, 6 bases. The CDR3 covers 18 residues. CDR1 and CDR2 from the germline V gene are LGHNA and YSLEER. The germline V and J ends were trimmed by 0 bases and 12 bases, with 26 bases remaining between them. The DNA for the CDR3 is TGCGCCAGCAGCCAAGATCTTCAGGGGACTCTGGGTTCGAGGGAACTGTTTTTT. Its protein is CASSQDLQGTLGSRELFF.

V and J are TRBV9 and TRBJ2-5; D may correspond to TRBD1 or TRBD2 (6 bases each). V was shortened by 0 bases and J by 5 bases, with 17 bases between the two germline ends. The CDR3 runs to 16 residues. Germline-derived CDR1 and CDR2 are SGDLS and YYNGEE. Written as DNA, the CDR3 is TGTGCCAGCAGCGTAGAGGTGGGGGGCACCTTTGAGACCCAGTACTTC. The encoded protein is CASSVEVGGTFETQYF.

The chain has TRBV2 and TRBJ1-1; 7 bases map to TRBD1. Germline V gives CDR1 SNHLY, CDR2 FYNNEI. J was trimmed by 10 bases and V by 6 bases; bases with no gene match: 11. The CDR3 covers 13 residues. This CDR3 reads CASRPQGGRGAFF. DNA of the CDR3: TGTGCCAGCAGACCCCAGGGGGGCAGGGGAGCTTTCTTT.

This clone was counted a single time. The chain carries TRBV7-9 and TRBJ1-2, with D perhaps matching TRBD1 (6 bases). The CDR3 covers 17 residues. V was trimmed by 5 bases and J by 1 base, leaving 20 bases between them. Per the germline V gene, CDR1 is SEHNR and CDR2 is FQNEAQ (reference sequence). This CDR3 reads CASSMHRDFRGNYGYTF. The CDR3 DNA is TGTGCCAGCAGCATGCACCGGGACTTCAGGGGTAACTATGGCTACACCTTC.

This clone is categorized as medium-sized (0.01 to 0.1%). V is TRBV6-1 and J is TRBJ2-3, with TRBD2 identical over 11 bases. The CDR3 loop spans 18 amino acids. The germline V gene encodes CDR1 MNHNS and CDR2 SASEGT. With 3 bases clipped from V and 1 base from J, the junction kept 9 bases outside the gene matches. The CDR3 nucleotides are TGTGCCAGCAGTGAGCTAGCGGGGGGCCTAGGGGGCACAGATACGCAGTATTTT. It encodes CASSELAGGLGGTDTQYF.

The rearrangement links TRBV4-3 to TRBJ1-5; D ambiguous. The CDR3 consists of 14 residues. Trimming removed 0 bases from V and 4 bases from J, with 7 bases in between. Germline CDR1 and CDR2: LGHNA and YSLEER. The CDR3 loop reads CASSQDSANQPQHF. The CDR3 DNA follows: TGCGCCAGCAGCCAAGATTCGGCTAATCAGCCCCAGCATTTT.

Concerning this clone: A read error is likely here: a far larger clone is one base away. Other DNA sequences within the sample encode an identical CDR3. The rearrangement joins TRBV4-3 to TRBJ1-6, with a tentative D call TRBD1 (5 bases). The V and J ends lost 0 bases and 3 bases respectively, with 15 bases between them. Germline V CDR1 and CDR2: LGHNA, YSLEER. The CDR3 is made up of 18 amino acids. CDR3 DNA: TGCGCCAGCAGCCAAGATGGGACGGGGTCGTACTATAATTCACCCCTCCACTTT. Encoded protein: CASSQDGTGSYYNSPLHF.

In its sample, this clone was seen once. The V and J genes are TRBV19 and TRBJ2-5, with 12 positions matching TRBD1. Near its end, the DNA agrees better with TRBJ2-7, so the J call may be wrong. The CDR3 length is 15 residues. Germline V gives CDR1 LNHDA, CDR2 SQIVND (reference sequence). As DNA, the CDR3 is TGTGCCAGTAGTAGTACCGGGACAGGGGGCAACGAGCAGTACTTC. Translating it yields CASSSTGTGGNEQYF.

In this sample, this clone is large. The chain links TRBV19 to TRBJ1-1; 11 positions match TRBD1. The CDR3 contains 14 residues. Unmatched junction bases numbered 6, after V lost 5 bases and J lost 7 bases. Looked up from germline, CDR1 is LNHDA and CDR2 is SQIVND (reference sequence). CDR3 in DNA: TGTGCCAGTAGTCCCGGGACAGGGGGTGTTGAAGCTTTCTTT. Translating gives CASSPGTGGVEAFF.

This clone was counted once. The chain uses TRBV7-9 and TRBJ2-1; 8 nucleotides agree with TRBD1. Trimming removed 5 bases from V and 4 bases from J; junction bases left unmatched: 10. The CDR3 runs 16 residues. Germline CDR1 and CDR2: SEHNR and FQNEAQ (reference sequence). The chain's CDR3 is CASSPLTGERYNEQFF. In DNA form, the CDR3 reads TGTGCCAGCAGCCCCCTGACAGGGGAGCGATACAATGAGCAGTTCTTC.

This chain uses TRBV4-2 with TRBJ1-3; the D is unclear. This CDR3 has 15 residues. Germline assignment: CDR1 LGHNA and CDR2 YNFKEQ. Between the trimmed V and J ends, which lost 0 bases and 7 bases, there was a span of 13 bases. The CDR3 nucleotides are TGTGCCAGCAGCCAAGATCTCCCTGACCGGAACACCATATATTTT. It translates to CASSQDLPDRNTIYF.

The chain employs TRBV15 and TRBJ1-1; D call uncertain. V was trimmed by 3 bases and J by 1 base, leaving 6 bases between them. Germline V gives CDR1 LNHNV, CDR2 YYDKDF (reference sequence). The CDR3 runs 13 residues. DNA for the CDR3: TGTGCCACCAGCAGCCACAGGAACACTGAAGCTTTCTTT. It encodes CATSSHRNTEAFF.

The rearrangement joins TRBV9 to TRBJ1-4; D perhaps matches TRBD1 (6 bases). The V end was cut by 3 bases, the J end by 7 bases, with 13 bases between. The germline V gene has CDR1 SGDLS and CDR2 YYNGEE. This CDR3 comprises 14 residues. The CDR3 coding sequence is TGTGCCAGCAGCGAGACAGGCGGGGGTGAAAAACTGTTTTTT. This encodes CASSETGGGEKLFF.

The chain combines TRBV7-3 with TRBJ2-1; the D is unclear. The CDR3 runs to 12 residues. CDR1 SGHTA and CDR2 FQGTGA come from the germline V gene. The V gene lost 0 bases and the J gene lost 6 bases, with 3 bases spanning the gap. The CDR3 loop reads CASSLTGNEQFF. The CDR3 DNA reads as TGTGCCAGCAGCTTAACCGGCAATGAGCAGTTCTTC.

The V gene is TRBV6-6, the J gene TRBJ1-1, with D tentatively TRBD1 (5 bases). The CDR3 contains 13 residues. V lost 6 bases and J 2 bases, leaving 10 bases between the germline ends. Germline CDR1 reads MNHNY; CDR2 reads SVGAGI (reference sequence). The DNA for the CDR3 is TGTGCCAGCAGCCGACAGTTTAACACTGAAGCTTTCTTT. Translation: CASSRQFNTEAFF.

The chain joins TRBV5-5 to TRBJ2-4, with 7 positions matching TRBD2. V shed 4 bases and J 3 bases; nucleotides not matched to a gene: 7. The CDR3 spans 15 residues. Germline CDR1 and CDR2: SGHKS and YYEKEE (reference sequence). The CDR3 DNA follows: TGTGCCAGCAGCCTCCTCGGGGGGAACAAAAACATTCAGTACTTC. Amino acids: CASSLLGGNKNIQYF. The whole variable domain, filled in from reference TRBV5-5 and TRBJ2-4, reads DAGVTQSPTHLIKTRGQQVTLRCSPISGHKSVSWYQQVLGQGPQFIFQYYEKEERGRGNFPDRFSARQFPNYSSELNVNALLLGDSALYLCASSLLGGNKNIQYFGAGTRLSVL.

This clone was seen only a few times. The chain is built from TRBV7-6 and TRBJ2-7; 8 bases agree with TRBD2. This CDR3 contains 18 residues. Losses at the gene ends were 1 base for V and 0 bases for J; bases not matched to a gene: 11. Germline V CDR1 and CDR2: SGHVS, FNYEAQ. The CDR3 loop is CASSLEGRGARSSYEQYF. The CDR3 DNA sequence: TGTGCCAGCAGCTTAGAAGGGCGGGGGGCAAGAAGCTCCTACGAGCAGTACTTC.

The chain joins TRBV7-3 to TRBJ2-2, with TRBD2 identical over 7 bases. J gave up 5 bases and V 4 bases, and 7 bases lay outside the gene matches. The CDR3 is 15 amino acids. Germline CDR1 reads SGHTA; CDR2 reads FQGTGA. CDR3 DNA: TGTGCCAGCAGCTCCTCTAGCGGCGGGACCGGGGAGCTGTTTTTT. Translation: CASSSSSGGTGELFF.

This sequence joins TRBV27 and TRBJ1-2; 11 bases fit TRBD1. Germline V gene lookup returns CDR1 MNHEY and CDR2 SMNVEV (reference sequence). The V and J ends lost 3 bases and 3 bases, in that order; junction bases with no gene match: 9. The CDR3 is made up of 17 amino acids. CDR3 amino acids: CASSFGQGAAPDYGYTF. The DNA of the CDR3 is TGTGCCAGCAGTTTTGGACAGGGGGCGGCCCCCGACTATGGCTACACCTTC.

J is TRBJ1-2 and V is TRBV13; D is possibly TRBD1 (5 bases). The CDR3 covers 14 residues. Trimming shortened V by 1 base and J by 4 bases, and 10 bases separated the two germline ends. Per germline, CDR1 PRHDT and CDR2 FYEKMQ (reference sequence). The CDR3 DNA is TGTGCCAGCAGCTTAGCAGGGCCTATCTATGGCTACACCTTC. This translates into CASSLAGPIYGYTF.

In this sample, this clone turned up once. The rearrangement joins TRBV27 to TRBJ2-3; D not resolved. The CDR3 spans 15 residues. V dropped 3 bases and J dropped 0 bases, with 10 bases sitting between them. The V gene's germline CDR1 is MNHEY and CDR2 SMNVEV (reference sequence). The CDR3 nucleotides are TGTGCCAGCAGTTTTTTTGGGCCCAGCACAGATACGCAGTATTTT. Translating it yields CASSFFGPSTDTQYF.

The chain has TRBV27 and TRBJ2-1; TRBD2 aligns across 11 bases. The germline V gene has CDR1 MNHEY and CDR2 SMNVEV (reference sequence). This CDR3 region has 16 residues. V shed 7 bases, J shed 2 bases, and the junction held 7 bases outside the gene matches. The DNA for the CDR3 is TGTGCCAGCACCAAGACTAGCGGGGTAGCCTACAATGAGCAGTTCTTC. Residues: CASTKTSGVAYNEQFF.

By share, this clone ranks as medium-sized. CDR3 residues: CASSAGFLPYGYTF. CDR3 DNA: TGTGCCAGCAGCGCCGGGTTCCTCCCCTATGGCTACACCTTC. The chain is built from TRBV5-5 and TRBJ1-2, with D uncertain. Trimming took 4 bases from V and 4 from J, leaving 14 bases between them. The CDR3 is made up of 14 amino acids. Germline loops: CDR1 SGHKS, CDR2 YYEKEE (reference sequence).

The chain uses TRBV27 and TRBJ2-7; possible D gene TRBD2, 6 bases. V lost 3 bases to trimming and J lost 4 bases, with 13 bases between them. CDR1 is MNHEY and CDR2 is SMNVEV in the germline V gene (reference sequence). This CDR3 has 14 amino acids. The CDR3 spells CASSLEGKGYEQYF. In nucleotides, the CDR3 is TGTGCCAGCAGTTTGGAGGGGAAAGGGTACGAGCAGTACTTC.

The J gene is TRBJ2-5, the V gene TRBV11-1; weak D call: TRBD2 (6 bases). This CDR3 contains 15 residues. In germline, CDR1 is SGHAT, CDR2 FQDESV (reference sequence). The V and J ends lost 10 bases and 0 bases respectively, with 18 bases between them. The CDR3 region is CATRPGDQYQETQYF. The CDR3 DNA reads as TGTGCCACCCGCCCGGGGGATCAGTACCAAGAGACCCAGTACTTC.

The chain employs TRBV27 and TRBJ1-5; D is unclear. The CDR3 is 14 amino acids. Trimming cost V 4 bases and J 3 bases, with 10 bases left between them. CDR1 is MNHEY, CDR2 SMNVEV, per germline (reference sequence). CDR3 bases: TGTGCCAGCAGTTCCGACGGAAACAATCAGCCCCAGCATTTT. This codes for CASSSDGNNQPQHF.